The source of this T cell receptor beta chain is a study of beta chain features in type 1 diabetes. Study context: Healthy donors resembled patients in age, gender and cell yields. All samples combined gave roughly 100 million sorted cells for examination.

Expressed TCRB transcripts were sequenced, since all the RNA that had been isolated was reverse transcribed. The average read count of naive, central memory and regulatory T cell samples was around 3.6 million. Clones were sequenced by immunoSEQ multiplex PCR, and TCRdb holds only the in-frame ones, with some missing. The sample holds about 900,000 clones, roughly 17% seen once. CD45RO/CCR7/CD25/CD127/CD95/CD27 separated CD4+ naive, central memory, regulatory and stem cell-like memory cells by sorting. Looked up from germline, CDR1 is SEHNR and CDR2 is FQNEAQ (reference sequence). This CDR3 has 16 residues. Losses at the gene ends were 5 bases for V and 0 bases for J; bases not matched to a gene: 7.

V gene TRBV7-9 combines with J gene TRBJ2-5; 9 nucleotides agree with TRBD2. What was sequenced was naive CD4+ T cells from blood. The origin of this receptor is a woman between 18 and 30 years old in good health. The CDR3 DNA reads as TGTGCCAGCAGCCCTGGGACTAGCTGGTACCAAGAGACCCAGTACTTC. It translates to CASSPGTSWYQETQYF.